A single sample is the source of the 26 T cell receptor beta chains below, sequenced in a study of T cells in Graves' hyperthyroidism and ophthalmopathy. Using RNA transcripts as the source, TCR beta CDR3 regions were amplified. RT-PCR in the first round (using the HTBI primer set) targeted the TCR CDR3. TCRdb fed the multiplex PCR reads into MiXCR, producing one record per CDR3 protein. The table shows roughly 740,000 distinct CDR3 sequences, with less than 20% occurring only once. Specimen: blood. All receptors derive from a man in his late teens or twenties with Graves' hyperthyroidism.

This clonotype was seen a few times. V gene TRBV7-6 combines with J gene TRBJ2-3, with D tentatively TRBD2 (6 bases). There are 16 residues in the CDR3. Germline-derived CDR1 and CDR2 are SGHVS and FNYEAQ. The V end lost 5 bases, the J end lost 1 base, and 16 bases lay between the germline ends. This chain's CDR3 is CASSPPRDSRTDTQYF. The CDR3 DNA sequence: TGTGCCAGCAGCCCCCCCCGGGACTCACGCACAGATACGCAGTATTTT.

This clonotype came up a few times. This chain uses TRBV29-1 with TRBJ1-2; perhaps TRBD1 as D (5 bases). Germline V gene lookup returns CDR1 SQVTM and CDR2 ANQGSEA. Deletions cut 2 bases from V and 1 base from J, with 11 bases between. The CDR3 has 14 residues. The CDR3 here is CSVETGGNNYGYTF. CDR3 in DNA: TGCAGCGTTGAAACAGGCGGAAATAACTATGGCTACACCTTC. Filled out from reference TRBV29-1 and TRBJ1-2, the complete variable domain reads SAVISQKPSRDICQRGTSLTIQCQVDSQVTMMFWYRQQPGQSLTLIATANQGSEATYESGFVIDKFPISRPNLTFSTLTVSNMSPEDSSIYLCSVETGGNNYGYTFGSGTRLTVV.

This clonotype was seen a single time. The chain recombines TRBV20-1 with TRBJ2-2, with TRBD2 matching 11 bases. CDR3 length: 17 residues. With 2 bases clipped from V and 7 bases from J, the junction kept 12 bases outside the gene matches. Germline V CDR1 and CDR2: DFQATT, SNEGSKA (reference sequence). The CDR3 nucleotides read TGCAGTGCTAGATTTCGTTCTAGCGGGAGGAGAAGCGGGGAGCTGTTTTTT. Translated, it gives CSARFRSSGRRSGELFF.

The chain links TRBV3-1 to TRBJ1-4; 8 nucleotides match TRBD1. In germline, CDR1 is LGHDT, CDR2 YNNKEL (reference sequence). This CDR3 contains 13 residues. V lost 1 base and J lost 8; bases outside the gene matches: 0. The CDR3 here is CASSQGTGEKLFF. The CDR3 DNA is TGTGCCAGCAGCCAAGGGACAGGGGAAAAACTGTTTTTT.

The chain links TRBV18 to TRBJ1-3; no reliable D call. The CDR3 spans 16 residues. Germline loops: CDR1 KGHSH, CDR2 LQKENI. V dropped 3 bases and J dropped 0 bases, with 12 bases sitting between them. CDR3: CASSPSLVRSGNTIYF. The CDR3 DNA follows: TGTGCCAGCTCACCCAGCCTGGTCCGCTCTGGAAACACCATATATTTT.

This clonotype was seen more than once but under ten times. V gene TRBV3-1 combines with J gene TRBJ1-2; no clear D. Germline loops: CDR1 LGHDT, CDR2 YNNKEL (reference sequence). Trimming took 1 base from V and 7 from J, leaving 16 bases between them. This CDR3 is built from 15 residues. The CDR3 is CASSQGLLLISGYTF. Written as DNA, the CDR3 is TGTGCCAGCAGCCAAGGGCTCCTGCTGATTTCTGGCTACACCTTC.

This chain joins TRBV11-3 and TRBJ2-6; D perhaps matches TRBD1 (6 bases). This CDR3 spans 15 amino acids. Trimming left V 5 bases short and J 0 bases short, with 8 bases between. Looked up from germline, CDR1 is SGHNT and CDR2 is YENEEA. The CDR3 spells CASSHRASGANVLTF. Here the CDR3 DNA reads TGTGCCAGCAGCCACAGGGCCTCTGGGGCCAACGTCCTGACTTTC.

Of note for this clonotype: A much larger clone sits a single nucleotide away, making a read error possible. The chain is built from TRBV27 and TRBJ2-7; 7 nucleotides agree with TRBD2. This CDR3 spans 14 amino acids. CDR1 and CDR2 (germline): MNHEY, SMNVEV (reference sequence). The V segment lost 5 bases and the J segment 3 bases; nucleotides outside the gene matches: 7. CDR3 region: CASSIGGSVYEQYF. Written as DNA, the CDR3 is TGTGCCAGCAGTATAGGCGGGAGTGTCTACGAGCAGTACTTC.

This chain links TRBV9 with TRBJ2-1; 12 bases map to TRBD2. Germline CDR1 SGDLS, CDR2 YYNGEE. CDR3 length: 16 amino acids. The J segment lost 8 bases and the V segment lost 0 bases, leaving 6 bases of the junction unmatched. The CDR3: CASSVGVGLAGDEQFF. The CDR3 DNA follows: TGTGCCAGCAGCGTAGGCGTGGGACTAGCGGGCGATGAGCAGTTCTTC.

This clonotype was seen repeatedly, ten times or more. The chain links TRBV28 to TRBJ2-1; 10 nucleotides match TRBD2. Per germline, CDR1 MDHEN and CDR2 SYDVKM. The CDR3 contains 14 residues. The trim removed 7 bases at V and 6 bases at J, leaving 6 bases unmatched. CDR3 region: CASITSGASNEQFF. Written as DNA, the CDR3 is TGTGCCAGCATCACTAGCGGGGCCTCCAATGAGCAGTTCTTC.

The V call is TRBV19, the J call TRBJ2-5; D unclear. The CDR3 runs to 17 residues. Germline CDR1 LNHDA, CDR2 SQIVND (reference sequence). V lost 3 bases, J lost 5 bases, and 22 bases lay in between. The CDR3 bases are TGTGCCAGTAGTATGCCGGGTGGCGACGACCCGGAGGAGACCCAGTACTTC. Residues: CASSMPGGDDPEETQYF.

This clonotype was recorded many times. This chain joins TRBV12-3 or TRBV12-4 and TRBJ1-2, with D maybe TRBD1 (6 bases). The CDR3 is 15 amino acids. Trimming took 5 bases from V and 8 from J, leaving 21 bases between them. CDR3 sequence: CASSPSQGPYHGYTF. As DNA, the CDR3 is TGTGCCAGCAGTCCCTCACAGGGCCCTTACCACGGCTACACCTTC.

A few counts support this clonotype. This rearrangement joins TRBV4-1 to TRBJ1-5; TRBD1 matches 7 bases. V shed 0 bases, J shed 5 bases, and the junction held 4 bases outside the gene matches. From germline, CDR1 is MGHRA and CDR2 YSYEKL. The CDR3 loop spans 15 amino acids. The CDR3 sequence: CASSQDAGGYQPQHF. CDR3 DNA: TGCGCCAGCAGCCAAGATGCAGGGGGGTATCAGCCCCAGCATTTT.

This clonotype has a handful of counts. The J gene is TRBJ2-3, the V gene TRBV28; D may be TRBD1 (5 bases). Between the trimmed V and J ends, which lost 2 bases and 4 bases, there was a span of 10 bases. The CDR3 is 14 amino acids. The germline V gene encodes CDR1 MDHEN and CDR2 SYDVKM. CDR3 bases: TGTGCCAGCAGTTTAGGCACAGGATCAGATACGCAGTATTTT. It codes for CASSLGTGSDTQYF. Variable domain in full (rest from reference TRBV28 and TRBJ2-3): DVKVTQSSRYLVKRTGEKVFLECVQDMDHENMFWYRQDPGLGLRLIYFSYDVKMKEKGDIPEGYSVSREKKERFSLILESASTNQTSMYLCASSLGTGSDTQYFGPGTRLTVL.

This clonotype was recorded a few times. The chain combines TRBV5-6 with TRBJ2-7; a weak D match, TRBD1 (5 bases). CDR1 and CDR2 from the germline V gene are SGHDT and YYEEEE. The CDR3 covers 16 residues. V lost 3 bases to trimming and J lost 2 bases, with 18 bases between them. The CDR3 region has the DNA TGTGCCAGCAGCTCGGATGGACATCGTCGTACCTACGAGCAGTACTTC. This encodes CASSSDGHRRTYEQYF. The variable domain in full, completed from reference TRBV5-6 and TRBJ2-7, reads DAGVTQSPTHLIKTRGQQVTLRCSPKSGHDTVSWYQQALGQGPQFIFQYYEEEERQRGNFPDRFSGHQFPNYSSELNVNALLLGDSALYLCASSSDGHRRTYEQYFGPGTRLTVT.

This CDR3 reads CASSLAAGFQRETQYF. The CDR3 DNA reads TGTGCCAGCAGCTTAGCGGCAGGGTTTCAGCGAGAGACCCAGTACTTC. The chain links TRBV7-2 to TRBJ2-5, with D maybe TRBD1 (5 bases). V lost 0 bases to trimming and J lost 4 bases, with 15 bases between them. There are 16 residues in the CDR3. Germline CDR1 is SGHTA and CDR2 is FQGNSA.

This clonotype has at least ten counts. In DNA form, the CDR3 reads TGCAGTGCTAGGGGCCCCGGGGCAGGCGAGCAGTACTTC. It is translated as CSARGPGAGEQYF. This rearrangement joins TRBV20-1 to TRBJ2-7; D is tentatively TRBD1 or TRBD2 (5 bases each). The CDR3 runs to 13 residues. Germline CDR1 reads DFQATT; CDR2 reads SNEGSKA (reference sequence). The V and J ends lost 3 bases and 6 bases respectively, with 15 bases between them.

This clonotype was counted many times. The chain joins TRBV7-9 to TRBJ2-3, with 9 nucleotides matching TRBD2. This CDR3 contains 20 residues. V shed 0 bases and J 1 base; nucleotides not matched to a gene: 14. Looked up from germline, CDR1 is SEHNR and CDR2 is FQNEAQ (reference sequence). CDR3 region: CASSLARTSGSFEGTDTQYF. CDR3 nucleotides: TGTGCCAGCAGCTTAGCGAGAACTAGCGGGTCCTTCGAGGGCACAGATACGCAGTATTTT.

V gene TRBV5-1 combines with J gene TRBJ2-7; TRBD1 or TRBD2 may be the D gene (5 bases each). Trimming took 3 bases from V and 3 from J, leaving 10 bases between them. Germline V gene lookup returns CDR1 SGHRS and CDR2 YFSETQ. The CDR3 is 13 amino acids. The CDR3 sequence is CASSWDAFYEQYF. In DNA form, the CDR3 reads TGCGCCAGCAGCTGGGACGCCTTCTACGAGCAGTACTTC.

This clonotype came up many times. The CDR3 DNA reads as TGTGCCAGCAGCTACAAGGGCGATCAGCCCCAGCATTTT. The encoded protein is CASSYKGDQPQHF. The genes are TRBV11-2 and TRBJ1-5; D not certain. The V and J ends lost 4 bases and 5 bases respectively, with 9 bases between them. CDR3 length: 13 residues. Germline-derived CDR1 and CDR2 are SGHAT and FQNNGV.

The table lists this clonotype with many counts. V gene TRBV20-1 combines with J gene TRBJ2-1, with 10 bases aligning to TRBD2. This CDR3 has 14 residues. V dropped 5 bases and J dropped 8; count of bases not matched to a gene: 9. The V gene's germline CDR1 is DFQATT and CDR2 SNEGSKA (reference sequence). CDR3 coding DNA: TGCAGTGCTCCCCAAGCGGGAGGGGCGGATGAGCAGTTCTTC. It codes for CSAPQAGGADEQFF.

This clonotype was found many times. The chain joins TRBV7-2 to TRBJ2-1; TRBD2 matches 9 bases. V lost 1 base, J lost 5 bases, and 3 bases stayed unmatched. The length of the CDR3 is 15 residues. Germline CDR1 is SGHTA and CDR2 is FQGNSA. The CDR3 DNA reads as TGTGCCAGCAGCTTAGTGGGACTAGCCCACAATGAGCAGTTCTTC. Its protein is CASSLVGLAHNEQFF.

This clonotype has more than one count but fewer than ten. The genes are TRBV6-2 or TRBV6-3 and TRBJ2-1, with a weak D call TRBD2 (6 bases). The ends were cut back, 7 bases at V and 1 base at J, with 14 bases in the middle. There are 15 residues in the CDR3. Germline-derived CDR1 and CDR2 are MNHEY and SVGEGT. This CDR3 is CASTLLAVSYNEQFF. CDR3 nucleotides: TGTGCCAGCACCTTACTAGCCGTATCCTACAATGAGCAGTTCTTC.

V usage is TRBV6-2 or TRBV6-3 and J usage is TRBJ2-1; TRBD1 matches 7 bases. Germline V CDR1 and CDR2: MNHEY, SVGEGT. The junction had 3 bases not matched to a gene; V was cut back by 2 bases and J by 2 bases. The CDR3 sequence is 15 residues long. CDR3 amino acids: CASSYGTGAYNEQFF. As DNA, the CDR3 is TGTGCCAGCAGTTACGGAACAGGGGCCTACAATGAGCAGTTCTTC.

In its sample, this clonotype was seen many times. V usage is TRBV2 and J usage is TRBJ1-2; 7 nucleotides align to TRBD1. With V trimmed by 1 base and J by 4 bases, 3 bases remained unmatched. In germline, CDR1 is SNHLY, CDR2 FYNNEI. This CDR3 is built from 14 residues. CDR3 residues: CASSEVDRTYGYTF. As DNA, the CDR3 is TGTGCCAGCAGTGAAGTGGACAGGACCTATGGCTACACCTTC.

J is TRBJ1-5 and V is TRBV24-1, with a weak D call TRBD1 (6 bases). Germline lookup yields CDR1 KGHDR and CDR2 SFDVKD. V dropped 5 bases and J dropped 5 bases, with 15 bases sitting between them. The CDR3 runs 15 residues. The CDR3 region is CATSVLDRRDQPQHF. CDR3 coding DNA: TGTGCCACCAGTGTTCTGGACAGAAGGGATCAGCCCCAGCATTTT.